A selection of T cell receptor beta chains follows, all from one sample in a study of blood T cell repertoires in COVID-19. Profiled with immunoSEQ multiplex PCR; TCRdb holds only in-frame clones, not every one. The table has tens of thousands of clones, 88% seen once. The sample taken for sequencing was peripheral blood. The receptors here all came from a woman aged 60 to 75 with acute or convalescent COVID-19. Each CDR3 is given with its conserved first and last residue. Each record gives: CDR3 protein, CDR3 DNA, V gene, clone size, CDR3 length, J gene, D gene. The D gene is left open where the match is weak. Only some rows state a clone size, as once, few, many or a class for expanded clones.

CDR3: CASSPGLFNTEAFF
DNA: TGTGCCAGCAGCCCCGGACTTTTTAACACTGAAGCTTTCTTT
V: TRBV3-1/TRBV3-2
size: .
length: 14
J: TRBJ1-1
D: .

CDR3: CASSKAGEPNEQFF
DNA: TGTGCCAGCAGCAAAGCGGGGGAGCCCAATGAGCAGTTCTTC
V: TRBV5-4
size: .
length: 14
J: TRBJ2-1
D: TRBD2

CDR3: CASSIEGRGLSPLHF
DNA: TGTGCCAGTAGTATCGAGGGCAGGGGGCTCTCACCCCTCCACTTT
V: TRBV19
size: .
length: 15
J: TRBJ1-6
D: TRBD1

CDR3: CASSSGPGTDYGYTF
DNA: TGCGCCAGCAGCTCAGGGCCAGGGACTGATTATGGCTACACCTTC
V: TRBV5-1
size: once
length: 15
J: TRBJ1-2
D: .

CDR3: CASREGQAGREKLFF
DNA: TGTGCCAGCAGGGAGGGACAGGCCGGTCGCGAAAAACTGTTTTTT
V: TRBV6-5
size: .
length: 15
J: TRBJ1-4
D: TRBD1

CDR3: CASSPRREGQPQHF
DNA: TGTGCCAGCAGCCCTAGGAGGGAAGGTCAGCCCCAGCATTTT
V: TRBV7-8
size: .
length: 14
J: TRBJ1-5
D: .

CDR3: CSASPTDRGDREQFF
DNA: TGCAGTGCTAGTCCCACGGACAGGGGGGACCGGGAGCAGTTCTTC
V: TRBV20-1
size: .
length: 15
J: TRBJ2-1
D: TRBD1

CDR3: CASSLPDSGDTQYF
DNA: TGTGCCAGCAGCTTGCCGGACTCAGGAGATACGCAGTATTTT
V: TRBV5-5
size: .
length: 14
J: TRBJ2-3
D: .

CDR3: CASSFGGRDTEAFF
DNA: TGTGCCAGCAGCTTCGGGGGGCGCGACACTGAAGCTTTCTTT
V: TRBV7-9
size: .
length: 14
J: TRBJ1-1
D: .

CDR3: CASSLGAGMNTEAFF
DNA: TGTGCCAGCTCCCTAGGGGCAGGGATGAACACTGAAGCTTTCTTT
V: TRBV18
size: .
length: 15
J: TRBJ1-1
D: .

CDR3: CASSPSLGAGLQETQYF
DNA: TGTGCCAGCTCACCATCCCTTGGGGCAGGGCTCCAAGAGACCCAGTACTTC
V: TRBV18
size: .
length: 17
J: TRBJ2-5
D: .

CDR3: CAISEPRGIGTGELFF
DNA: TGTGCCATCAGTGAACCGCGGGGTATCGGCACCGGGGAGCTGTTTTTT
V: TRBV10-3
size: once
length: 16
J: TRBJ2-2
D: .

CDR3: CATSAKDRGNYGYTF
DNA: TGTGCCACCAGCGCGAAGGACAGGGGTAACTATGGCTACACCTTC
V: TRBV15
size: .
length: 15
J: TRBJ1-2
D: TRBD1

CDR3: CASSEQGDLETQYF
DNA: TGTGCCAGCAGTGAACAGGGGGATTTAGAGACCCAGTACTTC
V: TRBV25-1
size: .
length: 14
J: TRBJ2-5
D: TRBD1

CDR3: CASSSLMPSRTSVPSDTQYF
DNA: TGTGCCAGCAGCTCCCTTATGCCCTCTCGGACTAGCGTTCCCTCAGATACGCAGTATTTT
V: TRBV7-6
size: .
length: 20
J: TRBJ2-3
D: TRBD2

CDR3: CASSQELGSLSYNSPLHF
DNA: TGTGCCAGCAGCCAAGAGCTAGGTTCCCTCTCCTATAATTCACCCCTCCACTTT
V: TRBV3-1/TRBV3-2
size: few
length: 18
J: TRBJ1-6
D: .

CDR3: CASSLDRTYNEQFF
DNA: TGCGCCAGCAGCTTGGACAGAACCTACAATGAGCAGTTCTTC
V: TRBV5-1
size: .
length: 14
J: TRBJ2-1
D: .

CDR3: CASSLAAGTVDGYTF
DNA: TGTGCCAGCAGCTTGGCGGCCGGGACAGTCGATGGCTACACCTTC
V: TRBV5-6
size: .
length: 15
J: TRBJ1-2
D: TRBD1

CDR3: CASSLGQSNTEAFF
DNA: TGTGCCAGCAGCTTGGGACAGTCGAACACTGAAGCTTTCTTT
V: TRBV7-9
size: .
length: 14
J: TRBJ1-1
D: TRBD1

CDR3: CASSPGQGATNIQYF
DNA: TGTGCCAGCTCACCCGGACAGGGGGCGACAAACATTCAGTACTTC
V: TRBV18
size: .
length: 15
J: TRBJ2-4
D: TRBD1

CDR3: CASSLAPDRGAFGYTF
DNA: TGTGCCAGCAGCTTAGCCCCAGACAGGGGGGCGTTTGGCTACACCTTC
V: TRBV7-9
size: .
length: 16
J: TRBJ1-2
D: TRBD1